The rows below give T cell receptor beta chains drawn from one sample of a study of cytomegalovirus exposure and HLA in healthy donors. Clones were read by immunoSEQ multiplex PCR, and TCRdb kept only the in-frame ones, dropping some. Seen here are around 100,000 clones, 75% to 80% observed once, and the top ten hold around 4.6%. The sample consisted of PBMCs. The receptors stem from a woman between 40 and 50 years old in good health and CMV-seropositive. Both conserved end residues are part of each CDR3. Fields, in order: J gene, D gene, clone size, V gene, CDR3 DNA, CDR3 protein. A D gene is named only where the DNA matches it firmly. Some rows have no size entry. The others give once, few or many, or a class for an expanded clone.

J gene: TRBJ2-7
D gene: TRBD2
clone size: .
V gene: TRBV11-3
CDR3 DNA: TGTGCCAGCAGCTTAAGGACTAGGGACTACGAGCAGTACTTC
CDR3 protein: CASSLRTRDYEQYF

J gene: TRBJ1-6
D gene: .
clone size: .
V gene: TRBV6-5
CDR3 DNA: TGTGCCAGCAGTTGGGGGCAGGTTACACCCCTCCACTTT
CDR3 protein: CASSWGQVTPLHF

J gene: TRBJ2-1
D gene: .
clone size: .
V gene: TRBV9
CDR3 DNA: TGTGCCAGCAGCCTAGGGAGCTCGCCACACAATGAGCAGTTCTTC
CDR3 protein: CASSLGSSPHNEQFF

J gene: TRBJ2-7
D gene: .
clone size: .
V gene: TRBV7-2
CDR3 DNA: TGTGCCAGCAGCCCCAATCCCGGGATATCCTACGAGCAGTACTTC
CDR3 protein: CASSPNPGISYEQYF

J gene: TRBJ2-7
D gene: TRBD1
clone size: .
V gene: TRBV7-8
CDR3 DNA: TGTGCCAGCAGTGACCTGGGACAGGGTCTTGCCGAGCAGTACTTC
CDR3 protein: CASSDLGQGLAEQYF

J gene: TRBJ2-7
D gene: TRBD2
clone size: .
V gene: TRBV27
CDR3 DNA: TGTGCCAGCACCCCCACTAGCGGGATAACCTACGAGCAGTACTTC
CDR3 protein: CASTPTSGITYEQYF

J gene: TRBJ1-4
D gene: .
clone size: .
V gene: TRBV19
CDR3 DNA: TGTGCCAGTACACCGACAGAACTTAATGAAAAACTGTTTTTT
CDR3 protein: CASTPTELNEKLFF

J gene: TRBJ2-2
D gene: .
clone size: .
V gene: TRBV7-3
CDR3 DNA: TGTGCCAGCAGCATTACTACAGGGAACACCGGGGAGCTGTTTTTT
CDR3 protein: CASSITTGNTGELFF

J gene: TRBJ2-1
D gene: TRBD1
clone size: .
V gene: TRBV20-1
CDR3 DNA: TGCAGTGCTAACAGGGGACAACAGTTCTTC
CDR3 protein: CSANRGQQFF

J gene: TRBJ2-1
D gene: .
clone size: once
V gene: TRBV27
CDR3 DNA: TGTGCCAGCAGTTTTTCAGACAGATACAATGAGCAGTTCTTC
CDR3 protein: CASSFSDRYNEQFF

J gene: TRBJ2-7
D gene: TRBD2
clone size: .
V gene: TRBV5-4
CDR3 DNA: TGTGCCAGCAGCTTGGTAGCGGGAGCCTACGAGCAGTACTTC
CDR3 protein: CASSLVAGAYEQYF

J gene: TRBJ2-1
D gene: .
clone size: once
V gene: TRBV5-8
CDR3 DNA: TGTGCCAGCCTAGCTCCCTGGGGGGATGAGCAGTTCTTC
CDR3 protein: CASLAPWGDEQFF

J gene: TRBJ2-1
D gene: TRBD2
clone size: .
V gene: TRBV4-2
CDR3 DNA: TGTGCCAGCAGCCAAGGACTAGCGGGAACCAATGAGCAGTTCTTC
CDR3 protein: CASSQGLAGTNEQFF

J gene: TRBJ1-5
D gene: TRBD1
clone size: many
V gene: TRBV6-6
CDR3 DNA: TGTGCCAGCAGTCCTTCGGACAGGGCTCGGCAGCCCCAGCATTTT
CDR3 protein: CASSPSDRARQPQHF